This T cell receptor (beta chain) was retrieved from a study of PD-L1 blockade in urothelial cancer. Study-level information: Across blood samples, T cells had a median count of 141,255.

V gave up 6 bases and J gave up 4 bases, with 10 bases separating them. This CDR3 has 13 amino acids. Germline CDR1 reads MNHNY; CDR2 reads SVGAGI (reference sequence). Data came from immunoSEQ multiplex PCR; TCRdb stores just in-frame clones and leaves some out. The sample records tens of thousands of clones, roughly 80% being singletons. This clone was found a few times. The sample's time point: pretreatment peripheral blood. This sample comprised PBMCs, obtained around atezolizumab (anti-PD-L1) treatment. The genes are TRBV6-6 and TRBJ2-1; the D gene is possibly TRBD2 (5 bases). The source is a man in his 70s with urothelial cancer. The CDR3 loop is CASSLKRYNEQFF. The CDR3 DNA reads TGTGCCAGCAGCTTGAAGCGGTACAATGAGCAGTTCTTC.